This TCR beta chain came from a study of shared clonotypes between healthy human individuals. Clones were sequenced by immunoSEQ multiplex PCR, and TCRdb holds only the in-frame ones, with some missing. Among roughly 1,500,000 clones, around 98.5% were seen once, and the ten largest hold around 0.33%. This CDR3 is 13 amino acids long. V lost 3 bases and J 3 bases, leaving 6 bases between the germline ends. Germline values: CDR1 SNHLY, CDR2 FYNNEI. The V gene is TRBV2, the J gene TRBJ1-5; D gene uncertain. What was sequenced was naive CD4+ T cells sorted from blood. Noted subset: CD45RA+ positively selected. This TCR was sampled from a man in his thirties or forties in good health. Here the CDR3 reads CASSDQLNQPQHF. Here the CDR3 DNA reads TGTGCCAGCAGTGACCAGCTCAATCAGCCCCAGCATTTT.